This T cell receptor (beta chain) comes out of a study of T-cell memory formation after mild COVID-19. Study in general: The study found TCR clusters largely donor specific.

The 5'RACE method, run with constant-segment primers, produced TCR alpha and TCR beta cDNA libraries (carrying sample barcodes and UMIs). TCRdb re-derived calls from the 5' RACE reads in MiXCR, one entry per CDR3 protein. The table includes some 450,000 distinct CDR3 sequences, more than 15% detected once. The CDR3 extends over 11 amino acids. The V gene lost 3 bases and the J gene lost 4 bases, with 4 bases spanning the gap. Regarding the study as a whole: Those CD4+ clones that contracted were mainly in CM and EM (CD8+ ones in EMRA). Pre-infection memory held some responding clones, suggesting pre-existing cross-reactive T cells responded.

Concerning this clonotype: Its antigen is undetermined.

This receptor was identified in a man in his late teens or twenties who had mild COVID-19 (a few samples of this study predate the infection). Cell type and time point are not known. The sample taken for sequencing was PBMCs or a T cell subset sorted from them (not recorded which). This chain joins TRBV12-3 or TRBV12-4 and TRBJ2-7; D uncertain. CDR3 region: CASSFRYEQYF. Written as DNA, the CDR3 is TGTGCCAGCAGTTTCCGGTACGAGCAGTACTTC.